One sample yielded the 22 T cell receptor beta chains listed below, sequenced in a study of blood T cell repertoires in COVID-19 (dated by TCRdb to the early 2020s). Receptor libraries were prepared by the immunoSEQ multiplex PCR assay. TCRdb stores this immuneACCESS table with in-frame sequences only. Part of the clones is absent; in the studies checked, under half of the shortfall reflects unresolved V genes, and no reason is known for the rest. The sample contains a few hundred thousand clones, 90% of them found a single time. In total, the top ten clones hold approximately 2.3% of the sample. What was sequenced was peripheral blood. All receptors come from a woman aged 60 to 75 with COVID-19, enrolled during active disease.

The table lists this clone with a count of one. The V and J genes are TRBV5-5 and TRBJ1-5; TRBD1 aligns across 10 bases. This CDR3 comprises 16 residues. With 4 bases clipped from V and 1 base from J, the junction kept 5 bases outside the gene matches. Germline CDR1 is SGHKS and CDR2 is YYEKEE (reference sequence). The CDR3, as DNA: TGTGCCAGCAGCCTAATGGGACAGGGGAGCAATCAGCCCCAGCATTTT. Translating it yields CASSLMGQGSNQPQHF.

The table lists this clone with a few counts. V usage is TRBV4-3 and J usage is TRBJ1-6; a possible D gene is TRBD1 (5 bases). V gave up 0 bases and J gave up 9 bases, with 18 bases separating them. CDR1 and CDR2 (germline): LGHNA, YSLEER. This CDR3 is 17 amino acids long. CDR3 amino acids: CASSQEGGTYLTSPLHF. DNA for the CDR3: TGCGCCAGCAGCCAAGAGGGGGGGACCTACCTAACTTCACCCCTCCACTTT.

The genes are TRBV9 and TRBJ2-1; possibly TRBD1 for D (5 bases). CDR1 and CDR2 (germline): SGDLS, YYNGEE. This CDR3 spans 15 amino acids. Trimming cost V 3 bases and J 6 bases, with 16 bases left between them. The CDR3 nucleotides read TGTGCCAGCAGCGCTACTCAGGGAACCAGCAATGAGCAGTTCTTC. Amino acids: CASSATQGTSNEQFF.

The genes are TRBV19 and TRBJ1-2; TRBD1 agrees at 8 bases. The germline gives CDR1 LNHDA, CDR2 SQIVND (reference sequence). The CDR3 is 14 residues long. V gave up 3 bases and J gave up 8 bases; unmatched junction bases: 8. Here the CDR3 reads CASSISSQGAGYTF. CDR3 DNA sequence: TGTGCCAGTAGTATTTCGTCGCAGGGGGCCGGCTACACCTTC.

This rearrangement joins TRBV27 to TRBJ1-3, with 8 bases that match TRBD1. Germline loops: CDR1 MNHEY, CDR2 SMNVEV (reference sequence). This CDR3 has 14 amino acids. Trimming cost V 5 bases and J 4 bases; bases outside gene matches: 4. In DNA form, the CDR3 reads TGTGCCAGCAGTATAGGACAGGGAGGAAACACCATATATTTT. Encoded protein: CASSIGQGGNTIYF.

The genes are TRBV19 and TRBJ1-1; D is perhaps TRBD1 (6 bases). The length of the CDR3 is 13 residues. The germline CDR1 and CDR2 sequences are LNHDA and SQIVND (reference sequence). Trimming removed 6 bases from V and 4 bases from J, with 12 bases in between. As DNA, the CDR3 is TGTGCCAGTAGCCAACAGGGTCCCACTGAAGCTTTCTTT. This encodes CASSQQGPTEAFF.

The CDR3 bases are TGTGCCAGCTCACCTACCGGGACACTTCACGGCGAGCAGTACTTC. It codes for CASSPTGTLHGEQYF. J is TRBJ2-7 and V is TRBV18, with D perhaps TRBD1 (6 bases). V lost 3 bases and J lost 6, with 18 bases in between. Germline CDR1 KGHSH, CDR2 LQKENI. The CDR3 runs to 15 residues.

This clone was observed a handful of times. This sequence joins TRBV19 and TRBJ1-1, with 7 bases lining up with TRBD1. Germline V gene data show CDR1 as LNHDA and CDR2 as SQIVND (reference sequence). V lost 7 bases to trimming and J lost 2 bases; unmatched junction nucleotides: 7. The CDR3 extends over 14 amino acids. The CDR3 protein is CASNKDRRNTEAFF. The DNA for the CDR3 is TGTGCCAGTAACAAGGACAGGAGAAACACTGAAGCTTTCTTT.

The chain employs TRBV5-1 and TRBJ2-2, with TRBD1 identical over 9 bases. J was trimmed by 7 bases and V by 4 bases; bases with no gene match: 2. The length of the CDR3 is 13 residues. Germline V lookup: CDR1 SGHRS, CDR2 YFSETQ. The CDR3 is CASSPTGGGELFF. CDR3 nucleotide sequence: TGCGCCAGCAGCCCGACAGGGGGCGGGGAGCTGTTTTTT.

The genes are TRBV6-5 and TRBJ2-2, with a tentative D call TRBD2 (6 bases). V was pared by 0 bases and J by 6 bases, with 14 bases between. CDR3 length equals 16 residues. Germline loops: CDR1 MNHEY, CDR2 SVGAGI. The CDR3: CASSYSRSGGSGELFF. CDR3 DNA sequence: TGTGCCAGCAGTTACTCGAGGTCCGGGGGATCCGGGGAGCTGTTTTTT.

On this clone itself: At one of its ends the junction is not consistent with the germline gene, which may arise from a read error. The chain recombines TRBV7-7 with TRBJ1-1; no definite D call. There are 13 residues in the CDR3. Germline CDR1 SSHAT, CDR2 FNYEAQ (reference sequence). The CDR3 nucleotides read TGTGCTAGCAGCCCCTCAGAGAACACTGAAGCTTTCTTT. This gives the protein CASSPSENTEAFF.

This chain uses TRBV29-1 with TRBJ1-1; TRBD1 matches 8 bases. J gave up 0 bases and V 7 bases, and 4 bases lay outside the gene matches. This CDR3 is built from 13 residues. Looked up from germline, CDR1 is SQVTM and CDR2 is ANQGSEA. CDR3 DNA sequence: TGCAGCGCTGGGGACAGGATGAACACTGAAGCTTTCTTT. Its protein is CSAGDRMNTEAFF.

The CDR3 loop reads CASVHPAGNEQFF. CDR3 DNA sequence: TGTGCTAGTGTCCATCCCGCGGGCAATGAGCAGTTCTTC. The rearrangement uses TRBV12-5 and TRBJ2-1; tentatively, D is TRBD2 (5 bases). This CDR3 contains 13 residues. Germline values: CDR1 LGHNT, CDR2 FRNRAP. V was pared by 7 bases and J by 6 bases, with 13 bases between.

The chain couples TRBV11-2 to TRBJ2-3; 9 nucleotides match TRBD1. The CDR3 runs to 16 residues. Trimming removed 3 bases from V and 3 bases from J; junction bases left unmatched: 7. Germline values: CDR1 SGHAT, CDR2 FQNNGV. CDR3 sequence reads: CASSFSWTGATDTQYF. The CDR3, as DNA: TGTGCCAGCAGCTTTAGTTGGACAGGGGCGACAGATACGCAGTATTTT.

This clone showed up just a few times. The J gene is TRBJ1-6, the V gene TRBV7-9, with D maybe TRBD1 (5 bases). The CDR3 is 12 amino acids. From germline, CDR1 is SEHNR and CDR2 FQNEAQ (reference sequence). Between the trimmed V and J ends, which lost 6 bases and 13 bases, there was a span of 13 bases. The CDR3 nucleotides read TGTGCCAGCAGACCTGAAGGGGCCCCCCTCCACTTT. Encoded protein: CASRPEGAPLHF.

V and J are TRBV9 and TRBJ2-5; D is perhaps TRBD2 (6 bases). Germline V gene data show CDR1 as SGDLS and CDR2 as YYNGEE. The CDR3 runs to 15 residues. With 0 bases removed from V and 4 bases from J, the gap between germline ends came to 13 bases. This CDR3 is CASSVGGLPAETQYF. DNA for the CDR3: TGTGCCAGCAGCGTAGGGGGACTGCCGGCAGAGACCCAGTACTTC.

This chain uses TRBV3-1 (or the pseudogene TRBV3-2) with TRBJ1-2, with D maybe TRBD1 (6 bases). Trimming took 0 bases from V and 5 from J, leaving 13 bases between them. There are 15 residues in the CDR3. CDR1 LGHDT and CDR2 YNNKEL come from the germline V gene (reference sequence). The CDR3 spells CASSQDGQNFYGYTF. The CDR3 nucleotides read TGTGCCAGCAGCCAAGATGGACAGAACTTTTATGGCTACACCTTC.

The J gene is TRBJ1-5, the V gene TRBV7-6, with D unresolved. V dropped 1 base and J dropped 6 bases, with 4 bases sitting between them. The CDR3 is made up of 12 amino acids. Germline V gene sequence: CDR1 SGHVS, CDR2 FNYEAQ. CDR3 nucleotide sequence: TGTGCCAGCAGCTTAGTCGGTCAGCCCCAGCATTTT. Translation: CASSLVGQPQHF.

This clone was recorded a few times. The chain employs TRBV6-5 and TRBJ1-2; a possible D gene is TRBD1 (5 bases). Trimming took off 6 bases at V and 2 bases at J, with 16 bases between the two ends. The CDR3 is 15 residues long. The germline V gene has CDR1 MNHEY and CDR2 SVGAGI. In DNA, the CDR3 is TGTGCCAGCAGAACGCCGGGGGGTATGAACTATGGCTACACCTTC. Translated: CASRTPGGMNYGYTF.

This chain links TRBV7-8 with TRBJ1-1; 7 bases fit TRBD1. Germline V CDR1 and CDR2: SGHVS, FQNEAQ. The ends lost 4 bases at V and 0 bases at J; junction bases unmatched: 17. The CDR3 loop spans 19 amino acids. CDR3 protein: CASSWSRQGGFAVNTEAFF. DNA for the CDR3: TGTGCCAGCAGCTGGTCCCGACAGGGCGGCTTTGCTGTGAACACTGAAGCTTTCTTT.

As concerns this clone: At the DNA level, this CDR3 is encoded by other sequences in the same sample as well. The rearrangement links TRBV2 to TRBJ2-2, with TRBD1 matching 7 bases. Germline values: CDR1 SNHLY, CDR2 FYNNEI. CDR3 length: 15 amino acids. V gave up 4 bases and J gave up 0 bases; unmatched junction bases: 2. CDR3: CASSGTGANTGELFF. The CDR3 DNA follows: TGTGCCAGCAGTGGTACAGGGGCGAACACCGGGGAGCTGTTTTTT.

The V gene is TRBV24-1, the J gene TRBJ2-5, with TRBD2 matching 8 bases. The V gene end was trimmed by 2 bases and the J gene end by 5 bases; junction bases not matched to a gene: 9. Germline lookup yields CDR1 KGHDR and CDR2 SFDVKD. The CDR3 loop spans 16 amino acids. This CDR3 is CATSDSRTSPVETQYF. CDR3 coding DNA: TGTGCCACCAGTGATTCTCGGACTAGCCCTGTGGAGACCCAGTACTTC.